This TCR beta chain emerged from a study of blood T cell repertoires in COVID-19. Overall study: Sites across the United States, Italy and Spain contributed samples from acute and convalescent COVID-19. PBMCs, B-cell-depleted T cells, or T cells were the source of the cDNA or gDNA that made up the material.

Per the original methods: By means of reference gene primer amplification, nucleated cell counts were estimated. Profiling relied on immunoSEQ multiplex PCR, and the TCRdb table lists in-frame clones only, not all of them. V, J and clone size are those of that table, while D and trimming were read from the DNA. In the table there are about 68,000 clones, roughly 85% of which are singletons. There are 15 residues in the CDR3. Unmatched junction bases numbered 7, after V lost 5 bases and J lost 4 bases. The germline CDR1 and CDR2 sequences are SGHTA and FQGTGA. This sequence was found in a man younger than 45 with acute or convalescent COVID-19. Sample: peripheral blood. J is TRBJ2-1 and V is TRBV7-3; 8 bases align to TRBD2. CDR3 DNA sequence: TGTGCCAGCAGCCCCCAGACTAGCGCTTACAATGAGCAGTTCTTC. Amino acid sequence: CASSPQTSAYNEQFF. The entire variable domain, with the rest obtained from reference TRBV7-3 and TRBJ2-1, is as follows: GAGVSQTPSNKVTEKGKYVELRCDPISGHTALYWYRQSLGQGPEFLIYFQGTGAADDSGLPNDRFFAVRPEGSVSTLKIQRTERGDSAVYLCASSPQTSAYNEQFFGPGTRLTVL.